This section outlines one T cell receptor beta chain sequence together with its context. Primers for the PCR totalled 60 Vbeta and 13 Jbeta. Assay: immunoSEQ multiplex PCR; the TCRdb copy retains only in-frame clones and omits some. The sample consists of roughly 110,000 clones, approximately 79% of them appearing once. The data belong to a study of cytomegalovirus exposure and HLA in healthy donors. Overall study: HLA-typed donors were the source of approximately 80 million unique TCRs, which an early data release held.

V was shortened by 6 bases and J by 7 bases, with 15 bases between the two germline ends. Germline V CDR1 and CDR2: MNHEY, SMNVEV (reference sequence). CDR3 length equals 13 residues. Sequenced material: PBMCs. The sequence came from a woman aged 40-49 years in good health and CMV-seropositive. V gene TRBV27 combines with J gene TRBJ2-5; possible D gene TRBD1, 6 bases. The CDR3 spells CASRGTKAGTQYF. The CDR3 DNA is TGTGCCAGCAGGGGGACAAAGGCGGGGACCCAGTACTTC.